This section outlines one TCR beta chain sequence together with its context. Its antigen is as yet unknown. This sample also contains other DNA sequences that code for the same CDR3. Data came from immunoSEQ multiplex PCR; TCRdb stores just in-frame clones and leaves some out. The data show thousands of clones, about 67% seen once. The ends were cut back, 2 bases at V and 8 bases at J, with 6 bases in the middle. The CDR3 covers 11 residues. From germline, CDR1 is MDHEN and CDR2 SYDVKM. The sample is drawn from a study of CD8 T cell repertoires and HIV-1 epitope variants. Looking at the study overall: Epitopes were three Gag families plus Nef HW9 and YT9. The baseline condition was 1M T cells left uncultured. Study-wide results and limits: Most of the nine antigen-specific clonotypes appeared cross-reactive to autologous or escape variants.

The clonotype originates from a male donor with HIV. J is TRBJ1-2 and V is TRBV28; D gene ambiguous. The material sequenced was cultured CD8+ T cells derived from PBMCs. The CDR3: CASSLPGGYTF. The CDR3 DNA is TGTGCCAGCAGTTTACCCGGGGGCTACACCTTC.